Following are 2 T cell receptor beta chains from one sample sequenced in a study of T cell responses to AZD1222 COVID-19 vaccine. Using immunoSEQ multiplex PCR, the repertoire was profiled, and TCRdb retains in-frame clones only, with some absent. The sample yields roughly 130,000 clones, around 94% seen once. This specimen was peripheral blood, taken on day 0 of AZD1222 vaccination. The receptors stem from an adult in good health.

The chain employs TRBV7-9 and TRBJ1-3, with D hard to call. Germline CDR1 reads SEHNR; CDR2 reads FQNEAQ (reference sequence). There are 15 residues in the CDR3. V was cut by 2 bases and J by 0 bases, with 8 bases left in between. The CDR3 region has the DNA TGTGCCAGCAGCTTACTCGTAGGCTCTGGAAACACCATATATTTT. Its protein is CASSLLVGSGNTIYF. The full variable domain, with the rest looked up from reference TRBV7-9 and TRBJ1-3, is DTGVSQNPRHKITKRGQNVTFRCDPISEHNRLYWYRQTLGQGPEFLTYFQNEAQLEKSRLLSDRFSAERPKGSFSTLEIQRTEQGDSAMYLCASSLLVGSGNTIYFGEGSWLTVV.

The rearrangement links TRBV27 to TRBJ1-2; D unclear. Germline V gene data show CDR1 as MNHEY and CDR2 as SMNVEV (reference sequence). V lost 0 bases, J lost 3 bases, and 11 bases lay in between. The CDR3 totals 15 residues. CDR3 protein: CASSLSSGLDYGYTF. In DNA form, the CDR3 reads TGTGCCAGCAGTTTATCGAGCGGTCTCGACTATGGCTACACCTTC.